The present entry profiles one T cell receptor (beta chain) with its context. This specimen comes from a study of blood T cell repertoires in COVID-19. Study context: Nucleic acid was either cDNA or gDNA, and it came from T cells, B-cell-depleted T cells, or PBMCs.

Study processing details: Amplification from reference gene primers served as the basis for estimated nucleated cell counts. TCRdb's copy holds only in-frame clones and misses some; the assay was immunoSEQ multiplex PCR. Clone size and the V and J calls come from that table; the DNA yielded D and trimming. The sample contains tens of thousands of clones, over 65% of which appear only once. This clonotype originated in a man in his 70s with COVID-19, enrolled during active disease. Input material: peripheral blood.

CDR3 DNA sequence: TGTGCCAGCAGCCCCGGACATCAGACCTACGAGCAGTACTTC. Its protein product is CASSPGHQTYEQYF. The rearrangement uses TRBV7-2 and TRBJ2-7; TRBD1 might be the D (5 bases). Germline CDR1 reads SGHTA; CDR2 reads FQGNSA. V lost 5 bases, J lost 2 bases, and 13 bases lay in between. CDR3 length equals 14 residues.